These T cell receptor beta chains were read from a single sample in a study of cytomegalovirus exposure and HLA in healthy donors. The table came from immunoSEQ multiplex PCR; TCRdb's copy has only in-frame clones and leaves some out. Of some 95,000 clones in the sample, around four fifths are singletons; the top ten hold about 7%. What was sequenced was PBMCs. The receptors were sampled from a middle-aged man in good health and CMV-seropositive. CDR3s include the opening cysteine and the closing phenylalanine or tryptophan. The D gene is left open where the match is weak. Only part of the rows carry a size: once, few, many, or a class if the clone is expanded.

J gene	V gene	D gene	clone size	CDR3 DNA	CDR3 protein
TRBJ1-4	TRBV27	NA	NA	TGTGCCAGCAGTTTGGGACAAGCTAATGAAAAACTGTTTTTT	CASSLGQANEKLFF
TRBJ1-2	TRBV4-1	TRBD1	NA	TGCGCCAGCAGCATACGCATCGGGACAGAAAACTATGGCTACACCTTC	CASSIRIGTENYGYTF
TRBJ2-3	TRBV28	TRBD2	NA	TGTGCCAGCAGTCAGGGACTAGCGGGGGGGCCGGGGAGAGATACGCAGTATTTT	CASSQGLAGGPGRDTQYF
TRBJ2-7	TRBV6-5	NA	once	TGTGCCAGCAGTTACTTCGGGACAAACTACGAGCAGTACTTC	CASSYFGTNYEQYF
TRBJ1-6	TRBV7-2	TRBD1	NA	TGTGCCAGCAGCTTAGGCGGGGAGACAGGGTCACCCCTCCACTTT	CASSLGGETGSPLHF
TRBJ1-6	TRBV5-8	NA	NA	TGTGCCAGCAGCTTGGATGAAGGCCTAGTTAATTCACCCCTCCACTTT	CASSLDEGLVNSPLHF
TRBJ2-1	TRBV7-6	TRBD2	NA	TGTGCCAGCAGACGACTAGCGGGGGGCAATGAGCAGTTCTTC	CASRRLAGGNEQFF
TRBJ1-5	TRBV19	NA	NA	TGTGCCAGATCATATCAGCCCCAGCATTTT	CARSYQPQHF
TRBJ2-7	TRBV4-3	TRBD1	NA	TGCGCCAGCAGCCAAGAGGGGTGGGAAACAGGGGGCTTCTACGAGCAGTACTTC	CASSQEGWETGGFYEQYF
TRBJ2-3	TRBV11-2	TRBD2	NA	TGTGCCAGCAACACCGTTAGCGGGGGGGCCACAGATACGCAGTATTTT	CASNTVSGGATDTQYF
TRBJ2-7	TRBV29-1	NA	NA	TGCAGCGTGACGCCGGCGGGACGGTCCTACGAGCAGTACTTC	CSVTPAGRSYEQYF
TRBJ1-1	TRBV27	NA	NA	TGTGCCAGCAGTTTATTTGCAGGGGCAGGGAACACTGAAGCTTTCTTT	CASSLFAGAGNTEAFF
TRBJ2-1	TRBV4-2	NA	NA	TGTGCCAGCAGCCGCCGACGGAGAACCTACAATGAGCAGTTCTTC	CASSRRRRTYNEQFF
TRBJ1-5	TRBV30	NA	NA	TGTGCCTGTATCGGTGAAGGGAGCAATCAGCCCCAGAATTTT	CACIGEGSNQPQNF
TRBJ2-3	TRBV7-9	NA	NA	TGTGCCAGCAGCCCCCTTTTTTCGGGGGAGAGCACAGATACGCAGTATTTT	CASSPLFSGESTDTQYF
TRBJ2-7	TRBV28	TRBD1	NA	TGTGCCAGCAGGGGTACACAGGGGGTCAGCTACGAGCAGTACTTC	CASRGTQGVSYEQYF
TRBJ1-1	TRBV19	NA	NA	TGTGCCAGTAGTATCGGGCGGCAGGGGTGGTCTGAAGCTTTCTTT	CASSIGRQGWSEAFF
TRBJ1-2	TRBV2	NA	once	TGTGCCAGCTCCCGGCGGGGGGTTGATGGCTACACCTTC	CASSRRGVDGYTF
TRBJ1-1	TRBV19	NA	NA	TGTGCCAGTCGGCCCGACAGAATGAACACTGAAGCTTTCTTT	CASRPDRMNTEAFF
TRBJ1-2	TRBV25-1	NA	NA	TGTGCCAGCAGTGTCGGGGGTGGCTATGGCTACACCTTC	CASSVGGGYGYTF
TRBJ1-3	TRBV18	NA	NA	TGTGCCAGCTCATCCGCGGGGGGCATTGGAAACACCATATATTTT	CASSSAGGIGNTIYF
TRBJ1-3	TRBV6-6	TRBD1	few	TGTGCCAGCACCGACCTTGGGACAGGGGGAAACACCATATATTTT	CASTDLGTGGNTIYF
TRBJ2-2	TRBV29-1	TRBD1	NA	TGCAGCGTTGGAGGGACAGCGACCGGGGAGCTGTTTTTT	CSVGGTATGELFF
TRBJ2-7	TRBV6-5	TRBD2	NA	TGTGCCAGCAGTCCCGGGGCGGGGGGGAACTACGAGCAGTACTTC	CASSPGAGGNYEQYF
TRBJ1-2	TRBV13	NA	NA	TGTGCCAGCAGCTTAACACAGGACTATGGCTACACCTTC	CASSLTQDYGYTF
TRBJ1-5	TRBV10-3	NA	NA	TGTGCCATCAGTGAATTGGAGCAAATGCAGCCCCAGCATTTT	CAISELEQMQPQHF